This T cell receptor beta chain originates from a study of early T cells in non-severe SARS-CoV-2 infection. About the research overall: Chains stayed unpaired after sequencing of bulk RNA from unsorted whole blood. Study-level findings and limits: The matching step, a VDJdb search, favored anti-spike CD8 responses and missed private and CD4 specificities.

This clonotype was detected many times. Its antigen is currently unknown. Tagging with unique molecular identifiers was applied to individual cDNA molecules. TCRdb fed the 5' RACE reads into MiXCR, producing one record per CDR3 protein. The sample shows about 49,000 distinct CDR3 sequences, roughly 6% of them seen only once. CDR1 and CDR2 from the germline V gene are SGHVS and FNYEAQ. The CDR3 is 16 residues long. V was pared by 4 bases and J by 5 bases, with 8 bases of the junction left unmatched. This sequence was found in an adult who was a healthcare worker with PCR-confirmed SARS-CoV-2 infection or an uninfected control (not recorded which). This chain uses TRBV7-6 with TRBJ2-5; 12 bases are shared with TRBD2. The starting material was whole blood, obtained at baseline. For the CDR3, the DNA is TGTGCCAGCAGCTCTAGCGGGGGGGCCGTGTGGGAGACCCAGTACTTC. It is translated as CASSSSGGAVWETQYF. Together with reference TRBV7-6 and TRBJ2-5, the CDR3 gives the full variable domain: GAGVSQSPRYKVTKRGQDVALRCDPISGHVSLYWYRQALGQGPEFLTYFNYEAQQDKSGLPNDRFSAERPEGSISTLTIQRTEQRDSAMYRCASSSSGGAVWETQYFGPGTRLLVL.